The present T cell receptor beta chain was sequenced within a study of regulatory T cells in long-lasting Graves disease. This clonotype was observed a handful of times. The CDR3 runs to 16 residues. CDR1 SEHNR and CDR2 FQNEAQ come from the germline V gene (reference sequence). V was clipped by 4 bases and J by 3 bases, with 19 bases between them. The time point was: newly diagnosed GD, antithyroid drugs for less than 3 months. Extracted PBMC RNA gave rise to the TCR library. CDR3 regions were amplified by Arm-PCR using iRepertoire HTBI primers to build TCR beta libraries. TCRdb reanalysed the multiplex PCR reads using MiXCR and keeps one entry per CDR3 protein. The sample lists around 500,000 distinct CDR3 sequences, roughly a sixth occurring once. These data also formed part of another study, on T cells in Graves' hyperthyroidism and ophthalmopathy.

Here the sequenced sample was peripheral blood mononuclear cells (PBMCs), taken at new diagnosis, from a patient treated with antithyroid drugs. The V call is TRBV7-9, the J call TRBJ2-7; no clear D gene. The origin of this receptor is a woman aged 35-65 years with Graves disease. The CDR3 DNA reads as TGTGCCAGCAGCTCCCCGGTGAAACTCTCCTACTACGAGCAGTACTTC. Encoded protein: CASSSPVKLSYYEQYF.